This T cell receptor beta chain was observed in a study of shared clonotypes between healthy human individuals (TCRdb year 2020). Concerning the study at large: Three men and a couple of women, aged 18 to 49 years, made up the cohort. For each donor, CD4 naive and CD4 memory were each run on three plates, CD8 naive on two plates, and CD8 memory on one plate. The study deeply sequenced blood TCR repertoires of about 5 healthy adults to estimate repertoire size and the extent of clonotype sharing between individuals. Different laboratories and diverse techniques were used to prepare libraries and sequence TCR repertoires, to increase sequencing depth and limit assay-specific biases. Per donor, leukapheresis produced somewhere between about 0.94 and 9 billion PBMCs. Broader findings and caveats from the paper: Incomplete sequencing was indicated by rarefaction of sorted-subset datasets, despite the large sequencing depth. Compared with non-shared clonotypes, the clonotypes found in all four sorted-subset donors had higher generation probabilities. Naive subsets generally had larger estimated clonotype richness than memory subsets did. Sampling was restricted to blood, and TCR repertoires in tissues likely differ from the TCR repertoires found in blood. Pairwise subsampling led to the expectation that sequencing depth would affect the degree of clonotype sharing among donors. Because the study included only a small number of donors, the genetic and exposure-history diversity represented was limited. About 4.5% of naive CD4, approximately 3.7% of naive CD8, roughly 2.4% of memory CD4, and roughly 0.4% of memory CD8 clonotypes were shared across four donors.

The donors were healthy, HIV-negative adults with no recently reported acute infections or vaccinations. Only Caucasian adults living in Nashville, Tennessee, USA were represented among the donors. CD4+ T cells were enriched by magnetic negative selection, after which naive cells were positively selected on CD45RA and the negative fraction was taken as the memory subset. After blood collection by leukapheresis, PBMCs were isolated using Ficoll-Histopaque density gradient centrifugation and then cryopreserved in the vapor phase of liquid nitrogen. Analytical flow cytometry was used to check the purity and quantity of every magnetically sorted T cell population. Genomic DNA was isolated from every sorted fraction and measured by UV absorbance on a Nanodrop 2000c. Using the deep immunoSEQ assay, TCR CDR3 regions were amplified from genomic DNA by multiplex PCR. Extracted genomic DNA from each cell subset was spread evenly across all wells of several immunoSEQ 96-well plates, with each plate serving as a replicate. For sorted subsets, roughly 190 ng of genomic DNA, equivalent to 25,000 to 35,000 T cell genomes, went into each replicate PCR. Purified libraries were measured with a Qubit 3.0 fluorometer, size-checked on a Bioanalyzer 2100, and measured again with the KAPA Library Quantification kit. Every immunoSEQ 96-well plate was sequenced on a dedicated single-read 150-cycle Illumina NextSeq 550 flow cell. The published analysis was carried out like this. Because the immunoSEQ output held only junctional sequences and lacked quality scores, the filtering could not match the filtering applied to full-length reads. To assign V/J genes and CDR3, sequences were annotated using PyIR, a Python wrapper for IgBLAST v1.9, with IMGT germline references. Reads with weak V/J assignments (E-value above 1e-6), missing CDR3, stop codons, out-of-frame junctions, or ambiguous translated residues were removed. V3J clonotypes were defined by identical inferred V gene, J gene, and CDR3 amino acid sequence. The percentage overlap between two repertoires was calculated by dividing the number of shared unique clonotypes by the size of the smaller repertoire. Richness of each repertoire was evaluated using RTK rarefaction, the Chao1 estimator, and Recon v2.1 estimates of unobserved clonotypes. OLGA was used to compute generation probabilities for all TCRbeta clonotypes that the gDNA method yielded from a few donors. TCRdb took over this immuneACCESS table, retaining in-frame rearrangements with V and J assigned. Such tables are incomplete; in checked studies, under half of the missing clones stem from an unresolved V gene, and the remainder is unexplained. That table gives V, J and clone size, and the DNA gave D and trimming. Recorded for this sample are some 900,000 clones; approximately 80% of them occurred a single time. The ten largest clones add up to over 1.3% of the sample.

This clone was detected a few times. Its antigen is currently not known. The sample holds no much larger clone one base away, and base qualities are not on file. Sample: memory CD4+ T cells sorted from blood. The cell subset or site label of this sample denotes: CD45RA-negative fraction. The sequence was collected from a man aged 18 to 30 in good health.

The CDR3 in this case is CASSIEQSNTEAFF. The bases read TGTGCCAGTAGTATAGAACAGTCGAACACTGAAGCTTTCTTT. The V gene is TRBV19 and the J gene is TRBJ1-1, with the D gene uncertain. CDR1 and CDR2 (LNHDA, SQIVND) derive from the germline V gene (reference sequence). Its CDR3 holds 14 amino acids, cysteine through phenylalanine. Here the CDR3 DNA is all that survives: 42 bases in frame from base 1. Cut back by 0 bases and 1 base, the V and J ends lie 6 bases apart.